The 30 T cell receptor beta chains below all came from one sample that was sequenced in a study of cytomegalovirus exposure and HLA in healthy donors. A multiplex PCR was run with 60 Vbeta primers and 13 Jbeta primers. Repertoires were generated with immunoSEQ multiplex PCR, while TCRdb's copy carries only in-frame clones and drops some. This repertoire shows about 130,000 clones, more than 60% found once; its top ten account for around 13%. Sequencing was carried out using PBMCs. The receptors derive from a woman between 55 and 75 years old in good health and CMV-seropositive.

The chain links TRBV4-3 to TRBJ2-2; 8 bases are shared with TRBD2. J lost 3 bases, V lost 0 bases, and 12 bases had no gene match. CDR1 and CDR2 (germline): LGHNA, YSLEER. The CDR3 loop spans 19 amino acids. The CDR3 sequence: CASSQEGVVLAGYTGELFF. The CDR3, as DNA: TGCGCCAGCAGCCAAGAGGGTGTGGTTCTAGCGGGCTACACCGGGGAGCTGTTTTTT.

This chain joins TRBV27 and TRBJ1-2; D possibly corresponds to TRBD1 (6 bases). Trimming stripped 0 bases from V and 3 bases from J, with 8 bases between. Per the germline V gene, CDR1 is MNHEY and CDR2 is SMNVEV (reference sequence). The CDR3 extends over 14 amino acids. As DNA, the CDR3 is TGTGCCAGCAGTTTATCATGGACAGACTATGGCTACACCTTC. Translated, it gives CASSLSWTDYGYTF.

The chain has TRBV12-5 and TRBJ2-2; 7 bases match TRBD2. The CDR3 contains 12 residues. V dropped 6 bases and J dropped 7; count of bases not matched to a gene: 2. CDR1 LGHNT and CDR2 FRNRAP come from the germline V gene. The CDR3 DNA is TGTGCTAGTGGCGGGGGGAGCGGGGAGCTGTTTTTT. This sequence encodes CASGGGSGELFF.

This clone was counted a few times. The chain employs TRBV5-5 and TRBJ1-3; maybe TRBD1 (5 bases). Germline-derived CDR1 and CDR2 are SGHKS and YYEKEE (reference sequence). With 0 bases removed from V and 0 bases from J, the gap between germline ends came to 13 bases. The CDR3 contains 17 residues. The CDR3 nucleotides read TGTGCCAGCAGCTTGGGGTGGGTCCAGGGCTCTGGAAACACCATATATTTT. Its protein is CASSLGWVQGSGNTIYF.

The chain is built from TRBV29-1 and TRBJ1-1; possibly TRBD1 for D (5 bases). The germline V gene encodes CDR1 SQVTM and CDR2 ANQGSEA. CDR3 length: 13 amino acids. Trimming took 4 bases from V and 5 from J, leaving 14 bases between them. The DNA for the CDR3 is TGCAGCGTTGGAAGTCGGGGGGGAACTGAAGCTTTCTTT. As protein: CSVGSRGGTEAFF.

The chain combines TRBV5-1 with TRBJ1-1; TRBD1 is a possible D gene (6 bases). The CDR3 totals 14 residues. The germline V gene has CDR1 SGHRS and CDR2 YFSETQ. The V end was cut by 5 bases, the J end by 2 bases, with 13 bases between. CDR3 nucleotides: TGCGCCAGCAGACGGGACACCTTTAACACTGAAGCTTTCTTT. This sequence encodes CASRRDTFNTEAFF.

CDR3 nucleotide sequence: TGCGCCAGCAGCATACAGGGACGGGTGGAGACCCAGTACTTC. Residues: CASSIQGRVETQYF. The chain is built from TRBV5-1 and TRBJ2-5, with D maybe TRBD1 (6 bases). Trimming removed 4 bases at V and 5 bases at J, with 15 bases between. Germline CDR1 is SGHRS and CDR2 is YFSETQ. This CDR3 region has 14 residues. Together with reference TRBV5-1 and TRBJ2-5, the CDR3 gives the full variable domain: KAGVTQTPRYLIKTRGQQVTLSCSPISGHRSVSWYQQTPGQGLQFLFEYFSETQRNKGNFPGRFSGRQFSNSRSEMNVSTLELGDSALYLCASSIQGRVETQYFGPGTRLLVL.

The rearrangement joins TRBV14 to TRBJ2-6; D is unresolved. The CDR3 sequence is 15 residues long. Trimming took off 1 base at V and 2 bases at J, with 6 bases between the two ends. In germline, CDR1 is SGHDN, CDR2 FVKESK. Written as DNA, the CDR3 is TGTGCCAGCAGCCAAGGCCAGGCTGGGGCCAACGTCCTGACTTTC. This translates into CASSQGQAGANVLTF.

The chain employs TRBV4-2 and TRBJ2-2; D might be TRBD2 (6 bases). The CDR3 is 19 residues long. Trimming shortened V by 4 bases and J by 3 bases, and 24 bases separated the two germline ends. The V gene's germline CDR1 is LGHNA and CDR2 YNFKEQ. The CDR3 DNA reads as TGTGCCAGCAGCCCTAAAAGTGGGTTTGGGGGGACGGACACCGGGGAGCTGTTTTTT. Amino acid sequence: CASSPKSGFGGTDTGELFF.

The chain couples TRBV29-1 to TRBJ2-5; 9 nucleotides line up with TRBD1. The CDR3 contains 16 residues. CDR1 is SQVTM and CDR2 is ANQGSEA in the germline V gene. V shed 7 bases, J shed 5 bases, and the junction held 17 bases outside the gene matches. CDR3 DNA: TGCAGCGCCGAACGCCTTACAACAGGGGGCTATGAGACCCAGTACTTC. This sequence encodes CSAERLTTGGYETQYF.

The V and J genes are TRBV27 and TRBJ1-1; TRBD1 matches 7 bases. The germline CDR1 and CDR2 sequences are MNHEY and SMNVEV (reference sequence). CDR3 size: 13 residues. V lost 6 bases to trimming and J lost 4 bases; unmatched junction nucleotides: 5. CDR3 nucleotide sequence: TGTGCCAGCAGCCACAGGGGACCCACTGAAGCTTTCTTT. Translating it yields CASSHRGPTEAFF.

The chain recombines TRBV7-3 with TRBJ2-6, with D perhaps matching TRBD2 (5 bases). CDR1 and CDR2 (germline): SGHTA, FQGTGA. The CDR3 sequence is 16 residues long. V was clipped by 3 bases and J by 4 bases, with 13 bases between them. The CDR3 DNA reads TGTGCCAGCAGCTTTAACTCGGGGTGGGGGGCCAACGTCCTGACTTTC. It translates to CASSFNSGWGANVLTF.

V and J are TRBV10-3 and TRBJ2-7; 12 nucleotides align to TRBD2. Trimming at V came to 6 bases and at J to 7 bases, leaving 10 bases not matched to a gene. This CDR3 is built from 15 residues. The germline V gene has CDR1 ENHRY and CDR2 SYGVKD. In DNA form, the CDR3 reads TGTGCCATCAGCCCACTAGCGGGAGGATCAGGGGAGCAGTACTTC. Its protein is CAISPLAGGSGEQYF.

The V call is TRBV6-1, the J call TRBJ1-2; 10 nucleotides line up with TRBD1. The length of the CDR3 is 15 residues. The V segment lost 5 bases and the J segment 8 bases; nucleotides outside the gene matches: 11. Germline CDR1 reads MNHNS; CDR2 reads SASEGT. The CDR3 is CASSRYGTGVEGYTF. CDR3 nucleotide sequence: TGTGCCAGCAGTCGATACGGGACAGGGGTTGAAGGCTACACCTTC.

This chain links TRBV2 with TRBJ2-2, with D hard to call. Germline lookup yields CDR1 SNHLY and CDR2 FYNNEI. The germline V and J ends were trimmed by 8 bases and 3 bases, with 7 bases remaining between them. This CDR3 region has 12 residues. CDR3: CASRSDTGELFF. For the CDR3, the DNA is TGTGCCAGCCGGAGTGACACCGGGGAGCTGTTTTTT.

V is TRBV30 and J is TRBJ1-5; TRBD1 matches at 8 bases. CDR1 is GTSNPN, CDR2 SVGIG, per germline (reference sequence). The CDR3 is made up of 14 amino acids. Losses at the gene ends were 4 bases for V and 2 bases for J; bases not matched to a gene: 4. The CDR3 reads CAWTAGGGNQPQHF. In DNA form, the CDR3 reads TGTGCCTGGACGGCAGGGGGCGGCAATCAGCCCCAGCATTTT.

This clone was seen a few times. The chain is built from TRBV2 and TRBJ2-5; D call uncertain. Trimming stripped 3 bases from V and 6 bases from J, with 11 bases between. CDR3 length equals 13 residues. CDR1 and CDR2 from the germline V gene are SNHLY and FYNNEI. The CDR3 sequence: CASSESRLKTQYF. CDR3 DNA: TGTGCCAGCAGTGAGAGTCGTTTAAAGACCCAGTACTTC.

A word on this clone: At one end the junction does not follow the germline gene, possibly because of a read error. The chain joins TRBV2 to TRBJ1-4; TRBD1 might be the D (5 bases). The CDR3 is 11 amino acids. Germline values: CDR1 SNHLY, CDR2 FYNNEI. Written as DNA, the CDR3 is TGTGCCAGCAGTGAAACAGGCACTTGGATATTT. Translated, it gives CASSETGTWIF.

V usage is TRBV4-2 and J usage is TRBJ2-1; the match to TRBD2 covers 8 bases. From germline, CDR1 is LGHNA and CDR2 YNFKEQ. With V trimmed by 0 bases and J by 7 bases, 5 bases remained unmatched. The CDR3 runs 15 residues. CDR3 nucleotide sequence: TGTGCCAGCAGCCAAGACTCGGGGGGGCTAAATGAGCAGTTCTTC. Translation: CASSQDSGGLNEQFF.

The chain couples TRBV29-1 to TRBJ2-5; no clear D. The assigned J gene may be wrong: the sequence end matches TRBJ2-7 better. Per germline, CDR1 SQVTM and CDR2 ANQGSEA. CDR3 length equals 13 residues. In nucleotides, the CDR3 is TGCAGCGTTGAGGCGGCAAGTTCCTACGAGCAGTACTTC. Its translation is CSVEAASSYEQYF.

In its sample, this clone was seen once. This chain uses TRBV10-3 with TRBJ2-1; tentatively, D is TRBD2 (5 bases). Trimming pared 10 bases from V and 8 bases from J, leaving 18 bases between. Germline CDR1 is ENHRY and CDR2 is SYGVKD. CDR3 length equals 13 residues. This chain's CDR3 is CANGEGFVHEQFF. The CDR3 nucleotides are TGTGCCAACGGAGAGGGTTTTGTCCATGAGCAGTTCTTC.

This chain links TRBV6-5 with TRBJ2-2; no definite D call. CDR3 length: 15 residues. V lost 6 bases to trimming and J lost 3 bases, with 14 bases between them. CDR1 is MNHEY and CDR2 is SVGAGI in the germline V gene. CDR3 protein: CASRPADWYTGELFF. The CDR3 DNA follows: TGTGCCAGCAGACCCGCCGACTGGTACACCGGGGAGCTGTTTTTT.

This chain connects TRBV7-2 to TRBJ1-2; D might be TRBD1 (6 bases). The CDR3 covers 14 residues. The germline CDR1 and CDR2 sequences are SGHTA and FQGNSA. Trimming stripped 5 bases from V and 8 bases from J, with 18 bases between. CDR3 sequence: CASSQQGIKSGYTF. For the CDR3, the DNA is TGTGCCAGCAGCCAACAGGGAATTAAATCGGGCTACACCTTC.

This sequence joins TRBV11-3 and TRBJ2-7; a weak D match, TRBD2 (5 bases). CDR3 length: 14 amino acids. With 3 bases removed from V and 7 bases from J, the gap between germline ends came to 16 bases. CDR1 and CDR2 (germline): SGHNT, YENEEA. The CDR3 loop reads CASSFSSGPVEQYF. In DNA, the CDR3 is TGTGCCAGCAGCTTCAGCAGCGGACCTGTGGAGCAGTACTTC.

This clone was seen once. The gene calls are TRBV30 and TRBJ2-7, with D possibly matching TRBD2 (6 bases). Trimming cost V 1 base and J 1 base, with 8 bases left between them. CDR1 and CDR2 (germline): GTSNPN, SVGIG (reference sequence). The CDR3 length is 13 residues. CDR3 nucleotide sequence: TGTGCCTGGAGTGCTCTAGCGTCCTACGAGCAGTACTTC. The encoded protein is CAWSALASYEQYF.

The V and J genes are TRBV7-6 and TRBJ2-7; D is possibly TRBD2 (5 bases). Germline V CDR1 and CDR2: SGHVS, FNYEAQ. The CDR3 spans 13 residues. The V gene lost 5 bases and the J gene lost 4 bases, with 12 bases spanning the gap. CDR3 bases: TGTGCCAGCAGCCCCGCCCGCGGGTACGAGCAGTACTTC. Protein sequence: CASSPARGYEQYF.

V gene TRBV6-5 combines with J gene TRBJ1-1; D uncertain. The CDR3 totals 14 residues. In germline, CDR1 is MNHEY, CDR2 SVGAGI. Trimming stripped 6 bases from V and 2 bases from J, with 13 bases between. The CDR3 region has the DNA TGTGCCAGCAGCCCCCGGGCGGGAAACACTGAAGCTTTCTTT. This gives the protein CASSPRAGNTEAFF.

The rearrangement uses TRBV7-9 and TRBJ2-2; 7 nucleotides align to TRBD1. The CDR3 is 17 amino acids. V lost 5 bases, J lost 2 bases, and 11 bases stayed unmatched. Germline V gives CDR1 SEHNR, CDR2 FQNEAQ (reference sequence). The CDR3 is CASSIRGGPRNTGELFF. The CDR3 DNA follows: TGTGCCAGCAGCATAAGAGGGGGCCCCAGAAACACCGGGGAGCTGTTTTTT.

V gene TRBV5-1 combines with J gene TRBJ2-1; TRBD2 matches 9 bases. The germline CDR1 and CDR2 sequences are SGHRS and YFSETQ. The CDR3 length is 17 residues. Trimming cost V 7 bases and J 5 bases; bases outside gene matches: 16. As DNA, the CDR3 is TGCGCCAGCCGGGGGGGCGGGACTAGCCAACCCCACAATGAGCAGTTCTTC. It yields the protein CASRGGGTSQPHNEQFF.

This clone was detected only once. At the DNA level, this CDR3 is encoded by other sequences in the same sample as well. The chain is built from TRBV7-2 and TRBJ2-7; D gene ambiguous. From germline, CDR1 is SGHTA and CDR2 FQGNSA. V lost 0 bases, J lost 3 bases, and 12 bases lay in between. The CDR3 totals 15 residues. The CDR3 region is CASSLATGSGYEQYF. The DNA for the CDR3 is TGTGCCAGCAGCTTAGCGACCGGGTCCGGCTACGAGCAGTACTTC. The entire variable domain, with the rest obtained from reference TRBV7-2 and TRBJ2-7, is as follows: GAGVSQSPSNKVTEKGKDVELRCDPISGHTALYWYRQSLGQGLEFLIYFQGNSAPDKSGLPSDRFSAERTGGSVSTLTIQRTQQEDSAVYLCASSLATGSGYEQYFGPGTRLTVT.